This T cell receptor (beta chain) was sequenced in a study of regulatory T cells in long-lasting Graves disease. Findings and limits, study-wide: Examination was confined to peripheral blood, excluding thyroid tissue. Among persistent patients, a larger number of public clonotypes were shared (roughly 2,900) than among newly diagnosed patients (about 950).

The sample holds many counts of this clonotype. The antigen remains undetermined. To make TCR beta libraries, researchers used iRepertoire HTBI primers and Arm-PCR of CDR3 regions. TCRdb called the multiplex PCR reads again in MiXCR, with one record for every CDR3 protein. This sample has 530,000 or so distinct CDR3 sequences; around 16% occur once, and the top ten carry approximately 12%. This sample's time point: newly diagnosed GD, antithyroid drugs for less than 3 months. PBMC-extracted RNA yielded the TCR library. These same records also appear under a second study, on T cells in Graves' hyperthyroidism and ophthalmopathy. That report notes: HTBI primers were employed in a first-round RT-PCR of the TCR CDR3. Expanded thyroid clonotypes (above 0.001) were mostly also found in blood.

The sequence was collected from a man aged 18 to 30 with Graves disease. This specimen consisted of peripheral blood mononuclear cells (PBMCs), obtained at new diagnosis, from a patient treated with antithyroid drugs.

The CDR3 region is CASSSRTFPYEQYF. The CDR3 bases are TGTGCCAGCAGTTCACGGACCTTCCCCTACGAGCAGTACTTC. This chain joins TRBV12-3 or TRBV12-4 and TRBJ2-7; D not certain. V lost 4 bases to trimming and J lost 2 bases, with 12 bases between them. The length of the CDR3 is 14 residues.